The sequence of this TCR beta chain was determined in a study of cytomegalovirus exposure and HLA in healthy donors. Study-level information: The 90 to 150 validation repertoires, a later analysis reported, used the same platform as the 700 or so repertoires from the first cohort. Whole-study findings and limits: Diagnosis of cytomegalovirus status made by the classifier reportedly showed high specificity and sensitivity. According to a subsequent analysis, TCR clusters from the first cohort were inclined to appear together in the 120 validation repertoires. Researchers reported that three CMV-associated chains were confirmed in vitro as CMV antigen-specific.

As concerns this clone: Its antigen is as yet unknown.

Clones were sequenced by immunoSEQ multiplex PCR, and TCRdb holds only the in-frame ones, with some missing. The repertoire has about 75,000 clones, around four fifths of them found once; the top ten carry about 3%. The CDR3 spans 15 residues. Unmatched junction bases numbered 13, after V lost 11 bases and J lost 2 bases. Germline CDR1 is MRHNA and CDR2 is SNTAGT. Sequencing used PBMCs. The TCR was taken from a man under 40 in good health and CMV-seronegative. This chain connects TRBV6-4 to TRBJ1-2; 8 nucleotides align to TRBD1. The CDR3 loop reads CAGSLYRGSNYGYTF. The CDR3 DNA is TGTGCCGGATCTTTATACAGGGGGTCGAACTATGGCTACACCTTC.